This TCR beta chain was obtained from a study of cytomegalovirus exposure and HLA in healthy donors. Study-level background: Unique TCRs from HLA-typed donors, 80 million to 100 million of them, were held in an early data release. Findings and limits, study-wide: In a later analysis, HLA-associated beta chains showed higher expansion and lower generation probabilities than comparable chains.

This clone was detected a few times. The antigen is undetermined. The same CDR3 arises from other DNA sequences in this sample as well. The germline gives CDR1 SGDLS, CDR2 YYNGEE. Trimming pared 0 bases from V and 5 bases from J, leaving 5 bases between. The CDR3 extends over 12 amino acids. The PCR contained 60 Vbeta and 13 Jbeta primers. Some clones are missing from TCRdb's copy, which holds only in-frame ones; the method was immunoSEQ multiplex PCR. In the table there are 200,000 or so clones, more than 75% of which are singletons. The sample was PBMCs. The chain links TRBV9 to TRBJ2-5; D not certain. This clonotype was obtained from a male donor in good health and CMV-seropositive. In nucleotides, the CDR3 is TGTGCCAGCAGCGTAGGCGAGGAGACCCAGTACTTC. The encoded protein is CASSVGEETQYF.